The 8 T cell receptor beta chains in this list originate from one sample, sequenced in a study of blood T cell repertoires in COVID-19. Assay used: immunoSEQ multiplex PCR; TCRdb lists only in-frame clones, some missing. The sample carries 300,000 or so clones, 70% to 90% recorded once. The specimen sequenced was PBMCs or T cells enriched from blood (not recorded which). These receptors were obtained from a woman aged 30 to 39 who had recovered from COVID-19.

The chain combines TRBV25-1 with TRBJ1-5, with D perhaps TRBD1 (5 bases). V was cut by 3 bases and J by 7 bases, with 19 bases left in between. This CDR3 contains 16 residues. The V gene's germline CDR1 is MGHDK and CDR2 SYGVNS. The CDR3 nucleotides read TGTGCCAGCAGTGAGAGTGGTGGCAGGGATAGGCAGCCCCAGCATTTT. It encodes CASSESGGRDRQPQHF.

The table lists this clone with a count of one. The rearrangement uses TRBV19 and TRBJ2-1; D unresolved. Germline loops: CDR1 LNHDA, CDR2 SQIVND (reference sequence). Trimming took off 5 bases at V and 0 bases at J, with 14 bases between the two ends. CDR3 length equals 16 residues. CDR3 residues: CASSSLNPSSYNEQFF. The CDR3 bases are TGTGCCAGTAGTTCGCTAAATCCAAGCTCCTACAATGAGCAGTTCTTC.

Comments on this clone: An end of the junction differs from the germline gene, which may be a read error. The chain joins TRBV5-6 to TRBJ1-4, with 8 bases fitting TRBD1. This CDR3 contains 15 residues. From germline, CDR1 is SGHDT and CDR2 YYEEEE. Here the CDR3 DNA reads TGTGCCAGCACCTTGACCGGGACAGGTGGGGAAAAACTGTTTTTT. This translates into CASTLTGTGGEKLFF.

The sample holds one count of this clone. CDR3 region: CASRRSGEGTEAFF. CDR3 in DNA: TGTGCCAGCAGACGGAGTGGGGAGGGGACTGAAGCTTTCTTT. The V gene is TRBV6-4, the J gene TRBJ1-1, with D possibly being TRBD1 (5 bases). CDR1 and CDR2 (germline): MRHNA, SNTAGT. This CDR3 is 14 amino acids long. Trimming left V 6 bases short and J 5 bases short, with 16 bases between.

The rearrangement links TRBV5-4 to TRBJ1-1; tentatively, D is TRBD1 (5 bases). Trimming stripped 3 bases from V and 0 bases from J, with 12 bases between. CDR3 length equals 15 residues. Germline loops: CDR1 SGHNT, CDR2 YYREEE (reference sequence). CDR3 amino acids: CASSSAQVMNTEAFF. The CDR3 coding sequence is TGTGCCAGCAGCTCCGCACAGGTCATGAACACTGAAGCTTTCTTT.

This clone appeared once. CDR3 DNA sequence: TGTGCCAGCAGTTTCCAGGGAGGAGTGAACACTGAAGCTTTCTTT. It translates to CASSFQGGVNTEAFF. The chain links TRBV6-5 to TRBJ1-1; tentative D call: TRBD1 (5 bases). CDR3 size: 15 residues. Germline V gives CDR1 MNHEY, CDR2 SVGAGI. V was pared by 4 bases and J by 0 bases, with 12 bases between.

As concerns this clone: Compared with germline, one end of the junction differs, possibly owing to a read error. The V call is TRBV7-7, the J call TRBJ2-5; D perhaps matches TRBD2 (7 bases). The CDR3 extends over 16 amino acids. The germline gives CDR1 SSHAT, CDR2 FNYEAQ (reference sequence). CDR3 region: CASSLGPGGGEETQYF. CDR3 in DNA: TGTGCTAGCAGCTTAGGGCCGGGGGGCGGAGAAGAGACCCAGTACTTC.

The chain is built from TRBV19 and TRBJ2-1; 9 positions agree with TRBD2. After removal of 5 bases from V and 4 bases from J, the junction contained 9 bases not matched to a gene. Germline values: CDR1 LNHDA, CDR2 SQIVND (reference sequence). The CDR3 has 16 residues. As DNA, the CDR3 is TGTGCCAGTAGTTCATCAAGCGGGGGGCTGTACAATGAGCAGTTCTTC. It encodes CASSSSSGGLYNEQFF.